Only one count was recorded for the clone carrying this T cell receptor beta chain. Its antigen is still unknown. This CDR3 has 15 residues. The V and J ends lost 5 bases and 8 bases, in that order; junction bases with no gene match: 11. Germline V gives CDR1 SGHTA, CDR2 FQGNSA. This sample stems from a study of shared clonotypes between healthy human individuals. Study-wide points: Naive CD4 clonotypes were shared across a few donors at roughly 5.3%.

How the authors handled the data: Sequence data from immunoSEQ were junction-only and lacked quality scores; consequently, filtering differed. The assay was immunoSEQ multiplex PCR, and TCRdb's table has in-frame clones only and misses some. Clonal size and the V and J genes are those of that table, whereas D and trimming came from the DNA. This table holds 2 million to 2.5 million clones, approximately 96% found once. The sequenced material came from naive CD4+ T cells sorted from blood. Subset reported: CD45RA+ positively selected. The receptor's source is a man in his late teens or twenties in good health. This sequence joins TRBV7-2 and TRBJ2-2; TRBD1 matches 7 bases. In DNA, the CDR3 is TGTGCCAGCAGCACCCAGGGGGATAGATCAGGGGAGCTGTTTTTT. Its translation: CASSTQGDRSGELFF.